The clone carrying this T cell receptor beta chain was observed at least ten times. Measured with immunoSEQ multiplex PCR; TCRdb has only the in-frame clones, and not every one. The sample contains over 50,000 clones, 65% to 85% of which appear only once. The sample comes from a study of T cell responses to AZD1222 COVID-19 vaccine. The V segment lost 5 bases and the J segment 4 bases; nucleotides outside the gene matches: 9. The CDR3 extends over 17 amino acids. Germline V gene lookup returns CDR1 SEHNR and CDR2 FQNEAQ (reference sequence). J is TRBJ2-2 and V is TRBV7-9, with TRBD1 identical over 11 bases. The sequences come from peripheral blood, collected on day 0 of AZD1222 vaccination. This sequence originates from an adult in good health. CDR3: CASSHTTGTGGTGELFF. CDR3 nucleotides: TGTGCCAGCAGCCACACAACCGGGACAGGGGGCACCGGGGAGCTGTTTTTT.